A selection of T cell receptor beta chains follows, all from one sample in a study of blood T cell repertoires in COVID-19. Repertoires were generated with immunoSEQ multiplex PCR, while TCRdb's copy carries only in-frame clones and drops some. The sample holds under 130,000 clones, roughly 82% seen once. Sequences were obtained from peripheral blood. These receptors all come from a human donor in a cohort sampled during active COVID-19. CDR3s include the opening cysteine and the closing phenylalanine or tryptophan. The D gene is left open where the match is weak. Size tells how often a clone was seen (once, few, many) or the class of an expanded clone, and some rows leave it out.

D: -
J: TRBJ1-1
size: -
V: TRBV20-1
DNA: TGCAGTGCTTCCGGGAGCACTGAAGCTTTCTTT
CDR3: CSASGSTEAFF

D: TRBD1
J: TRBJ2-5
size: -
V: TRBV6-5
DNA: TGTGCCAGCAGTATCGCGGACAGGGGGGGAGAGACCCAGTACTTC
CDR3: CASSIADRGGETQYF

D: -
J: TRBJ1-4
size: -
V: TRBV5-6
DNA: TGTGCCAGCAGCCATTGGACGAGGGATGAAAAACTGTTTTTT
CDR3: CASSHWTRDEKLFF

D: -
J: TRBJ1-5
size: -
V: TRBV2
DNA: TGTGCCAGCATGTTGATTGACCAGGGGAATCAGCCCCAGCATTTT
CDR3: CASMLIDQGNQPQHF

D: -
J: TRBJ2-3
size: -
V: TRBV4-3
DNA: TGCGCCAGCAGCCAAGGGACTCGCAACACAGATACGCAGTATTTT
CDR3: CASSQGTRNTDTQYF

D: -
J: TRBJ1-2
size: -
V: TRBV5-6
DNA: TGTGCCAGCAGCTTGGGTCCAGGGGTAGTGGATGGCTACACCTTC
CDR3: CASSLGPGVVDGYTF

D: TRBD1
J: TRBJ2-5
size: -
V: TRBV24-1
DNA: TGTGCCACCAGTGATCGCCAACAGGGGACCCAAGAGACCCAGTACTTC
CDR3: CATSDRQQGTQETQYF

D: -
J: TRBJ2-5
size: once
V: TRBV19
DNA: TGTGCCAGTAGTGTTCCAGGGCAGCGAGAGACCCAGTACTTC
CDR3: CASSVPGQRETQYF

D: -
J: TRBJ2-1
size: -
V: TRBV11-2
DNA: TGTGCCAGCAGCTTTGCGGGGAACAATGAGCAGTTCTTC
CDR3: CASSFAGNNEQFF

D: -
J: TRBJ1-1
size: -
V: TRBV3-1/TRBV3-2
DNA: TGTGCCAGCAGCCGAGTCCGAGGCACTGAAGCTTTCTTT
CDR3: CASSRVRGTEAFF

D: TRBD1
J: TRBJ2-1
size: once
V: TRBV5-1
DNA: TGCGCCAGCAGCCGGGACAGAGACTCCTACAATGAGCAGTTCTTC
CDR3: CASSRDRDSYNEQFF

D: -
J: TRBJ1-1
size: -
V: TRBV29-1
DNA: TGCAGCGTGGGACATGAGAACACTGAAGCTTTCTTT
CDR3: CSVGHENTEAFF